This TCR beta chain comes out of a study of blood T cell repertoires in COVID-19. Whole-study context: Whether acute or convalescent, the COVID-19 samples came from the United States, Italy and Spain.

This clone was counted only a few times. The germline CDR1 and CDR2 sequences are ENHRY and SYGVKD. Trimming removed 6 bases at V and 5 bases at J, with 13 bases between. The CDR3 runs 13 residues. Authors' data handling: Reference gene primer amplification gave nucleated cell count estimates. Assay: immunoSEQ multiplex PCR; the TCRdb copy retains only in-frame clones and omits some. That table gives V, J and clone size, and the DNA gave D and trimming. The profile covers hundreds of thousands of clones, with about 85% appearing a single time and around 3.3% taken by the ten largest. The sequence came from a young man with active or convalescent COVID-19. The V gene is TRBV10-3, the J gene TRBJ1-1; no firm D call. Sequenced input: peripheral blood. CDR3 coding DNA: TGTGCCATCAGACAGTGGGGAGGAACTGAAGCTTTCTTT. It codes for CAIRQWGGTEAFF.